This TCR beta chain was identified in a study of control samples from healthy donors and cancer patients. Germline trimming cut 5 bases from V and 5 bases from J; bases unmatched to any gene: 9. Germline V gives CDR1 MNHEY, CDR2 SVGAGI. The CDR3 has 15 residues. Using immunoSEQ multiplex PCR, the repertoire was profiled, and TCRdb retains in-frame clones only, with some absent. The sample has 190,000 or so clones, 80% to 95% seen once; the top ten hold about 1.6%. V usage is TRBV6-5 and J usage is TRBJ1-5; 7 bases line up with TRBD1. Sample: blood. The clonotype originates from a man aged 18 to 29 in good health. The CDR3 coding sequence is TGTGCCAGCAGTCTCGGGACAGTCCTTCATCAGCCCCAGCATTTT. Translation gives CASSLGTVLHQPQHF.